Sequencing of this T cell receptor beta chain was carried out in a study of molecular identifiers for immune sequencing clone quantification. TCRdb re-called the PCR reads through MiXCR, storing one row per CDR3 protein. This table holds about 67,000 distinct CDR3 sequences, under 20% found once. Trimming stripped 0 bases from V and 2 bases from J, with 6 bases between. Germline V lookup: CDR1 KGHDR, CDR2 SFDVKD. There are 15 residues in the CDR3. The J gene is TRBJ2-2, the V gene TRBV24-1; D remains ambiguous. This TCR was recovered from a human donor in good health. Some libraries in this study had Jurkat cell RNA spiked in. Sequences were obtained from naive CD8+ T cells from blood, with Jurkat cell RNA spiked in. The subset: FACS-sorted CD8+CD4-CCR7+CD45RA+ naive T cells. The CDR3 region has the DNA TGTGCCACCAGTGATTTGAGGCGCAACACCGGGGAGCTGTTTTTT. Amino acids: CATSDLRRNTGELFF.